One sample yielded the 28 T cell receptor beta chains listed below, sequenced in a study of blood T cell repertoires in COVID-19. Produced via immunoSEQ multiplex PCR; TCRdb's table is partial and in-frame only. The sample has hundreds of thousands of clones, 85% to 90% seen once. The sequencing input was peripheral blood. These receptors were taken from a woman aged 25 to 39 with COVID-19, enrolled during active disease.

CDR3 loop: CASSRQGTPTEAFF. CDR3 DNA sequence: TGTGCCAGCTCACGACAGGGGACCCCCACTGAAGCTTTCTTT. J is TRBJ1-1 and V is TRBV18; 8 nucleotides agree with TRBD1. Germline trimming cut 4 bases from V and 4 bases from J; bases unmatched to any gene: 5. The length of the CDR3 is 14 residues. The germline V gene encodes CDR1 KGHSH and CDR2 LQKENI.

The rearrangement links TRBV15 to TRBJ2-1; TRBD1 aligns across 7 bases. The V and J ends lost 5 bases and 7 bases, in that order; junction bases with no gene match: 11. Looked up from germline, CDR1 is LNHNV and CDR2 is YYDKDF (reference sequence). This CDR3 spans 15 amino acids. For the CDR3, the DNA is TGTGCCACCAGCGGGGGCAACAGGGGTGGGAATGAGCAGTTCTTC. Its translation: CATSGGNRGGNEQFF.

This chain links TRBV6-2 or TRBV6-3 with TRBJ2-7; D call uncertain. V lost 0 bases, J lost 6 bases, and 12 bases lay in between. CDR1 and CDR2 from the germline V gene are MNHEY and SVGEGT. The CDR3 contains 14 residues. Here the CDR3 DNA reads TGTGCCAGCAGTTACTCTTCCCCGGCGGCCGAGCAGTACTTC. Protein sequence: CASSYSSPAAEQYF.

The chain joins TRBV15 to TRBJ2-2, with D perhaps matching TRBD1 (5 bases). CDR3 size: 14 residues. Between the trimmed V and J ends, which lost 5 bases and 4 bases, there was a span of 11 bases. The germline V gene encodes CDR1 LNHNV and CDR2 YYDKDF (reference sequence). CDR3 DNA: TGTGCCACCAGCGTATTTAGGGGCACCGGGGAGCTGTTTTTT. Translating it yields CATSVFRGTGELFF.

V and J are TRBV28 and TRBJ1-3, with a weak D call TRBD1 (6 bases). From germline, CDR1 is MDHEN and CDR2 SYDVKM. The CDR3 consists of 14 residues. With 5 bases removed from V and 2 bases from J, the gap between germline ends came to 10 bases. The CDR3 DNA reads TGTGCCAGCAGTGGCGGGGGGCCTGGAAACACCATATATTTT. Translated, it gives CASSGGGPGNTIYF. Filled out from reference TRBV28 and TRBJ1-3, the complete variable domain reads DVKVTQSSRYLVKRTGEKVFLECVQDMDHENMFWYRQDPGLGLRLIYFSYDVKMKEKGDIPEGYSVSREKKERFSLILESASTNQTSMYLCASSGGGPGNTIYFGEGSWLTVV.

V usage is TRBV7-3 and J usage is TRBJ2-1; 7 bases map to TRBD1. This CDR3 has 16 residues. V was pared by 1 base and J by 8 bases, with 11 bases of the junction left unmatched. The germline V gene has CDR1 SGHTA and CDR2 FQGTGA. The CDR3 bases are TGTGCCAGCAGCTTAAATGGCAGGGGGTTAGGCGATGAGCAGTTCTTC. Residues: CASSLNGRGLGDEQFF.

DNA for the CDR3: TGTGCCAGCAGGCCCGGACTAGCGTCTGATACGCAGTATTTT. Residues: CASRPGLASDTQYF. The chain has TRBV7-2 and TRBJ2-3; 9 bases map to TRBD2. The CDR3 covers 14 residues. Trimming took 6 bases from V and 6 from J; bases not matched to a gene: 7. Looked up from germline, CDR1 is SGHTA and CDR2 is FQGNSA.

This clone has a single count. J is TRBJ2-3 and V is TRBV20-1; D gene unclear. The germline V and J ends were trimmed by 3 bases and 1 base, with 11 bases remaining between them. The CDR3 loop spans 14 amino acids. Germline V gives CDR1 DFQATT, CDR2 SNEGSKA (reference sequence). The CDR3 here is CSASGVTGTDTQYF. In DNA, the CDR3 is TGCAGTGCTAGTGGCGTAACGGGCACAGATACGCAGTATTTT.

The chain is built from TRBV11-2 and TRBJ2-1, with TRBD1 matching 11 bases. CDR3 length: 15 amino acids. CDR1 SGHAT and CDR2 FQNNGV come from the germline V gene. The V gene end was trimmed by 4 bases and the J gene end by 12 bases; junction bases not matched to a gene: 11. Here the CDR3 DNA reads TGTGCCAGCAGCTGGGACAGGGGGGTAGCCGAACTGCAGTTCTTC. Its translation: CASSWDRGVAELQFF.

The V call is TRBV5-1, the J call TRBJ1-1; tentatively, D is TRBD1 (5 bases). Trimming left V 0 bases short and J 4 bases short, with 13 bases between. There are 15 residues in the CDR3. Per the germline V gene, CDR1 is SGHRS and CDR2 is YFSETQ. The CDR3 DNA sequence: TGCGCCAGCAGCTTGGGGGCCAGGGTCGGCACTGAAGCTTTCTTT. It translates to CASSLGARVGTEAFF.

Regarding this clone: The junction differs from germline at one of its ends, possibly a read error. The genes are TRBV5-5 and TRBJ2-2; a possible D gene is TRBD1 (6 bases). This CDR3 spans 14 amino acids. Germline lookup yields CDR1 SGHKS and CDR2 YYEKEE (reference sequence). DNA for the CDR3: TGTGCCAGCAGTTTGGACAGGAACACCGGGGAGCTGTTTTTT. Its translation: CASSLDRNTGELFF.

The V call is TRBV2, the J call TRBJ1-1; a possible D gene is TRBD1 (6 bases). The CDR3 sequence is 14 residues long. Trimming cost V 6 bases and J 2 bases, with 13 bases left between them. In germline, CDR1 is SNHLY, CDR2 FYNNEI. Here the CDR3 reads CASRRTAVNTEAFF. The CDR3 DNA sequence: TGTGCCAGCAGACGGACAGCCGTTAACACTGAAGCTTTCTTT.

This chain joins TRBV6-1 and TRBJ2-5; perhaps TRBD1 as D (5 bases). V lost 1 base and J lost 0, with 15 bases in between. The CDR3 spans 17 residues. Germline V gene data show CDR1 as MNHNS and CDR2 as SASEGT. The CDR3 sequence: CASSEGQTGAHQETQYF. CDR3 DNA sequence: TGTGCCAGCAGTGAAGGACAGACTGGGGCCCACCAAGAGACCCAGTACTTC.

The gene calls are TRBV19 and TRBJ1-1; 8 bases line up with TRBD1. The CDR3 covers 15 residues. CDR1 and CDR2 from the germline V gene are LNHDA and SQIVND (reference sequence). Trimming cost V 4 bases and J 1 base; bases outside gene matches: 5. DNA of the CDR3: TGTGCCAGTAGTACACAGGGGGAACCGAACACTGAAGCTTTCTTT. Amino acid sequence: CASSTQGEPNTEAFF.

CDR3 region: CASSYYTRGGETQYF. DNA of the CDR3: TGTGCCAGCAGTTACTACACCCGGGGGGGGGAGACCCAGTACTTC. The V gene is TRBV6-6, the J gene TRBJ2-5, with 8 bases aligning to TRBD2. Germline V gives CDR1 MNHNY, CDR2 SVGAGI (reference sequence). The V and J ends lost 1 base and 5 bases, in that order; junction bases with no gene match: 6. The CDR3 totals 15 residues.

This clone was counted between two and nine times. The chain couples TRBV6-2 or TRBV6-3 to TRBJ1-1, with D tentatively TRBD1 (5 bases). Per the germline V gene, CDR1 is MNHEY and CDR2 is SVGEGT. V was cut by 2 bases and J by 5 bases, with 12 bases left in between. This CDR3 has 14 amino acids. CDR3 residues: CASSYGGAGTEAFF. Here the CDR3 DNA reads TGTGCCAGCAGTTACGGCGGGGCGGGGACTGAAGCTTTCTTT.

V gene TRBV11-3 combines with J gene TRBJ1-4; D is uncertain. Trimming cost V 10 bases and J 8 bases, with 20 bases left between them. Germline CDR1 is SGHNT and CDR2 is YENEEA. This CDR3 region has 14 residues. The CDR3, as DNA: TGTGCCACCTCCCGCGCCGGCCAGGCGGAAAAACTGTTTTTT. As protein: CATSRAGQAEKLFF.

The chain carries TRBV7-2 and TRBJ2-3; TRBD2 matches 11 bases. Germline CDR1 reads SGHTA; CDR2 reads FQGNSA. The CDR3 contains 17 residues. V was pared by 5 bases and J by 6 bases, with 13 bases of the junction left unmatched. CDR3 protein: CASSPWGSGGAGDTQYF. The CDR3, as DNA: TGTGCCAGCAGCCCCTGGGGTAGCGGGGGGGCAGGGGATACGCAGTATTTT.

The chain combines TRBV2 with TRBJ1-2; 7 bases are a match to TRBD1. J gave up 1 base and V 8 bases, and 7 bases lay outside the gene matches. The CDR3 contains 14 residues. In germline, CDR1 is SNHLY, CDR2 FYNNEI. CDR3 sequence (DNA): TGTGCCAGCTCGGGACAGCTAATTAACTATGGCTACACCTTC. It is translated as CASSGQLINYGYTF.

The chain is built from TRBV11-1 and TRBJ2-3, with 11 bases aligning to TRBD2. V lost 6 bases to trimming and J lost 6 bases; unmatched junction nucleotides: 8. CDR3 length: 15 residues. The V gene's germline CDR1 is SGHAT and CDR2 FQDESV (reference sequence). CDR3 region: CASSVSGGAGDTQYF. The CDR3 DNA follows: TGTGCCAGCAGTGTTAGCGGGGGGGCCGGGGATACGCAGTATTTT.

CDR3 sequence: CATSRDQSGANVLTF. The CDR3 DNA reads as TGTGCCACCAGCAGAGATCAGTCTGGGGCCAACGTCCTGACTTTC. The chain combines TRBV15 with TRBJ2-6; no firm D call. The CDR3 spans 15 residues. Germline CDR1 reads LNHNV; CDR2 reads YYDKDF (reference sequence). The V end was cut by 0 bases, the J end by 1 base, with 4 bases between. Filled out from reference TRBV15 and TRBJ2-6, the complete variable domain reads DAMVIQNPRYQVTQFGKPVTLSCSQTLNHNVMYWYQQKSSQAPKLLFHYYDKDFNNEADTPDNFQSRRPNTSFCFLDIRSPGLGDTAMYLCATSRDQSGANVLTFGAGSRLTVL.

This clone was detected only a few times. V and J are TRBV2 and TRBJ1-2; the D gene is possibly TRBD1 (6 bases). This CDR3 is built from 14 residues. The germline CDR1 and CDR2 sequences are SNHLY and FYNNEI. The V end was cut by 2 bases, the J end by 2 bases, with 9 bases between. CDR3: CASSEPQGNYGYTF. CDR3 bases: TGTGCCAGCAGTGAACCCCAGGGGAACTATGGCTACACCTTC.

The chain uses TRBV14 and TRBJ1-4; 7 nucleotides align to TRBD1. Germline CDR1 SGHDN, CDR2 FVKESK. The V gene end was trimmed by 1 base and the J gene end by 7 bases; junction bases not matched to a gene: 6. There are 15 residues in the CDR3. CDR3 protein: CASSQVSQGGEKLFF. As DNA, the CDR3 is TGTGCCAGCAGCCAAGTGAGCCAGGGGGGTGAAAAACTGTTTTTT.

This clone was observed a single time. The chain employs TRBV5-1 and TRBJ1-5; D might be TRBD1 (5 bases). Germline values: CDR1 SGHRS, CDR2 YFSETQ. This CDR3 comprises 14 residues. V lost 1 base, J lost 4 bases, and 9 bases lay in between. CDR3 DNA sequence: TGCGCCAGCAGCTTGTGGGGGGGAAATCAGCCCCAGCATTTT. Protein: CASSLWGGNQPQHF.

The chain recombines TRBV7-9 with TRBJ2-1, with D possibly matching TRBD1 (5 bases). Germline CDR1 and CDR2: SEHNR and FQNEAQ (reference sequence). Trimming shortened V by 4 bases and J by 1 base, and 23 bases separated the two germline ends. This CDR3 is built from 19 residues. The CDR3 DNA follows: TGTGCCAGCAGCTCCCAATTCTATGGGGCAGAGATATCCTACAATGAGCAGTTCTTC. This translates into CASSSQFYGAEISYNEQFF.

The chain employs TRBV5-1 and TRBJ2-2; TRBD2 aligns across 9 bases. This CDR3 is 16 amino acids long. Germline CDR1 and CDR2: SGHRS and YFSETQ. V lost 0 bases to trimming and J lost 4 bases; unmatched junction nucleotides: 4. The CDR3 region is CASSLVLAGGTGELFF. The CDR3 DNA reads as TGCGCCAGCAGCTTGGTACTAGCGGGCGGCACCGGGGAGCTGTTTTTT.

The CDR3 spells CASGRGSEKLFF. As DNA, the CDR3 is TGTGCCAGCGGTCGGGGTAGCGAAAAACTGTTTTTT. This chain joins TRBV6-5 and TRBJ1-4; D gene uncertain. This CDR3 is 12 amino acids long. The germline gives CDR1 MNHEY, CDR2 SVGAGI. V was pared by 8 bases and J by 8 bases, with 12 bases between.

Turning to this clone: This sample includes further DNA sequences coding for the same CDR3. The rearrangement links TRBV18 to TRBJ2-1; the D gene is possibly TRBD1 (6 bases). V was trimmed by 0 bases and J by 3 bases, leaving 6 bases between them. CDR3 length: 14 amino acids. Germline values: CDR1 KGHSH, CDR2 LQKENI. The CDR3 DNA sequence: TGTGCCAGCTCACCACCGACAGGCTACAATGAGCAGTTCTTC. This encodes CASSPPTGYNEQFF.